The 22 T cell receptor beta chains presented below share a single source sample, sequenced in a study of OX40 agonist ivuxolimab in advanced cancers. Preparation of the library involved the immunoSEQ multiplex PCR assay. TCRdb carries this immuneACCESS record with in-frame sequences only. Its versions omit some clonotypes, under half of them owing to an unresolved V gene in the studies checked, with the rest unexplained. For this sample there are about 99,000 clones; roughly 91% appear just once. Jointly, the top ten make up about 0.31% of the sample. The material was CD4+ or CD8+ T cells sorted from blood, obtained in a trial of the OX40 agonist ivuxolimab. Receptors were obtained from an adult with an advanced solid tumor such as melanoma, head and neck, liver or kidney cancer.

The rearrangement links TRBV6-5 to TRBJ2-7, with 10 bases identical to TRBD1. Losses at the gene ends were 4 bases for V and 5 bases for J; bases not matched to a gene: 5. The germline CDR1 and CDR2 sequences are MNHEY and SVGAGI. This CDR3 comprises 14 residues. The CDR3 spells CASSWGQGLDEQYF. The CDR3 nucleotides read TGTGCCAGCAGTTGGGGACAGGGGTTGGACGAGCAGTACTTC.

V gene TRBV5-8 combines with J gene TRBJ1-5; 8 positions match TRBD1. The ends lost 4 bases at V and 5 bases at J; junction bases unmatched: 5. Per the germline V gene, CDR1 is SGHTS and CDR2 is YDEGEE. This CDR3 contains 14 residues. CDR3 DNA: TGTGCCAGCAGCACTGGACAGGGAGATCAGCCCCAGCATTTT. Translation gives CASSTGQGDQPQHF.

This CDR3 is CASSLDRSSGNTIYF. The CDR3, as DNA: TGTGCCAGCTCACTAGACAGGAGCTCTGGAAACACCATATATTTT. This chain uses TRBV18 with TRBJ1-3; weak D call: TRBD1 (6 bases). The germline V gene has CDR1 KGHSH and CDR2 LQKENI. The CDR3 runs 15 residues. Trimming took off 4 bases at V and 0 bases at J, with 10 bases between the two ends.

The CDR3 protein is CASSLGGTGFNEQFF. CDR3 nucleotides: TGTGCCAGCAGCTTAGGCGGGACAGGTTTCAATGAGCAGTTCTTC. The J gene is TRBJ2-1, the V gene TRBV7-2; 8 bases are a match to TRBD1. J was trimmed by 6 bases and V by 1 base; bases with no gene match: 5. This CDR3 comprises 15 residues. Germline V gene lookup returns CDR1 SGHTA and CDR2 FQGNSA.

The chain carries TRBV28 and TRBJ2-7; 7 bases are a match to TRBD2. This CDR3 has 16 residues. Germline V gives CDR1 MDHEN, CDR2 SYDVKM. After removal of 7 bases from V and 0 bases from J, the junction contained 12 bases not matched to a gene. In DNA, the CDR3 is TGTGCCAGCACTGGCAATATAGCGGGTAGCTCCTACGAGCAGTACTTC. It specifies CASTGNIAGSSYEQYF.

The chain couples TRBV5-4 to TRBJ1-3; D may be TRBD1 (6 bases). This CDR3 spans 14 amino acids. Looked up from germline, CDR1 is SGHNT and CDR2 is YYREEE (reference sequence). Trimming took off 2 bases at V and 0 bases at J, with 6 bases between the two ends. The CDR3 region has the DNA TGTGCCAGCAGCTTACAGGGCTCTGGAAACACCATATATTTT. Protein sequence: CASSLQGSGNTIYF.

This chain uses TRBV7-3 with TRBJ2-6; D is unresolved. The germline V and J ends were trimmed by 2 bases and 0 bases, with 8 bases remaining between them. The CDR3 is made up of 16 amino acids. Germline V CDR1 and CDR2: SGHTA, FQGTGA. CDR3 in amino acids: CASSLGRASGANVLTF. Written as DNA, the CDR3 is TGTGCCAGCAGCTTAGGGCGCGCCTCTGGGGCCAACGTCCTGACTTTC.

The chain has TRBV6-5 and TRBJ2-2; D may be TRBD1 or TRBD2 (5 bases each). Per the germline V gene, CDR1 is MNHEY and CDR2 is SVGAGI. This CDR3 contains 15 residues. V was pared by 7 bases and J by 0 bases, with 12 bases between. In DNA form, the CDR3 reads TGTGCCAGCACCTCCGGGACCGCGAACACCGGGGAGCTGTTTTTT. Its protein is CASTSGTANTGELFF.

The chain carries TRBV7-2 and TRBJ2-3; no firm D call. Trimming stripped 1 base from V and 3 bases from J, with 8 bases between. The germline gives CDR1 SGHTA, CDR2 FQGNSA. There are 14 residues in the CDR3. CDR3 DNA: TGTGCCAGCAGCTTAGGGGTCACGACAGATACGCAGTATTTT. It encodes CASSLGVTTDTQYF.

The chain carries TRBV18 and TRBJ1-5; D is possibly TRBD1 (6 bases). The CDR3 extends over 15 amino acids. Per germline, CDR1 KGHSH and CDR2 LQKENI. V shed 1 base and J shed 5 bases, with 12 bases lying between them. CDR3 DNA sequence: TGTGCCAGCTCACCACGGGGGCAGAGGGATCAGCCCCAGCATTTT. Translation: CASSPRGQRDQPQHF.

The chain recombines TRBV28 with TRBJ2-5, with 11 bases identical to TRBD2. Trimming cost V 1 base and J 7 bases; bases outside gene matches: 11. This CDR3 has 17 amino acids. Germline CDR1 reads MDHEN; CDR2 reads SYDVKM. CDR3 coding DNA: TGTGCCAGCAGTTTATCTGGTAGCGGGGGGGCGGGGTGGACCCAGTACTTC. Protein product: CASSLSGSGGAGWTQYF. Full variable domain (rest looked up from reference TRBV28 and TRBJ2-5): DVKVTQSSRYLVKRTGEKVFLECVQDMDHENMFWYRQDPGLGLRLIYFSYDVKMKEKGDIPEGYSVSREKKERFSLILESASTNQTSMYLCASSLSGSGGAGWTQYFGPGTRLLVL.

V gene TRBV30 combines with J gene TRBJ1-1; a weak D match, TRBD1 (6 bases). Between the trimmed V and J ends, which lost 1 base and 3 bases, there was a span of 15 bases. In germline, CDR1 is GTSNPN, CDR2 SVGIG (reference sequence). The CDR3 is made up of 15 amino acids. The CDR3 region is CAWSARGRSYTEAFF. As DNA, the CDR3 is TGTGCCTGGAGTGCCCGGGGGCGATCATACACTGAAGCTTTCTTT.

The chain couples TRBV19 to TRBJ1-2; 10 positions agree with TRBD1. CDR3 length: 13 residues. V dropped 8 bases and J dropped 4; count of bases not matched to a gene: 4. CDR1 is LNHDA, CDR2 SQIVND, per germline (reference sequence). The CDR3 sequence: CASGDRGPYGYTF. CDR3 DNA sequence: TGTGCCAGTGGGGACAGGGGACCCTATGGCTACACCTTC. Using reference TRBV19 and TRBJ1-2 for the parts outside the CDR3, the full variable domain is DGGITQSPKYLFRKEGQNVTLSCEQNLNHDAMYWYRQDPGQGLRLIYYSQIVNDFQKGDIAEGYSVSREKKESFPLTVTSAQKNPTAFYLCASGDRGPYGYTFGSGTRLTVV.

V and J are TRBV7-2 and TRBJ2-3, with 9 bases lining up with TRBD2. Unmatched junction bases numbered 13, after V lost 3 bases and J lost 6 bases. Germline V lookup: CDR1 SGHTA, CDR2 FQGNSA. This CDR3 comprises 17 residues. The CDR3 DNA reads as TGTGCCAGCAGCTTTGCCAGAGCGGGAGGAGGCAAGGATACGCAGTATTTT. This sequence encodes CASSFARAGGGKDTQYF.

The chain couples TRBV7-3 to TRBJ2-7; 8 bases are a match to TRBD2. V gave up 5 bases and J gave up 0 bases; unmatched junction bases: 3. The germline gives CDR1 SGHTA, CDR2 FQGTGA. The CDR3 is 14 residues long. DNA for the CDR3: TGTGCCAGCAGCCCTGGACTAGCCTCCTACGAGCAGTACTTC. Residues: CASSPGLASYEQYF.

V gene TRBV2 combines with J gene TRBJ2-6, with TRBD1 as a possible D gene (6 bases). Germline CDR1 SNHLY, CDR2 FYNNEI. This CDR3 is 15 amino acids long. The V gene lost 6 bases and the J gene lost 2 bases, with 11 bases spanning the gap. The chain's CDR3 is CASRKGTTGANVLTF. CDR3 coding DNA: TGTGCCAGCAGGAAGGGGACAACTGGGGCCAACGTCCTGACTTTC. The variable domain in full, with the rest retrieved from reference TRBV2 and TRBJ2-6, is EPEVTQTPSHQVTQMGQEVILRCVPISNHLYFYWYRQILGQKVEFLVSFYNNEISEKSEIFDDQFSVERPDGSNFTLKIRSTKLEDSAMYFCASRKGTTGANVLTFGAGSRLTVL.

J is TRBJ2-1 and V is TRBV19; 12 positions match TRBD2. Germline-derived CDR1 and CDR2 are LNHDA and SQIVND (reference sequence). With 4 bases clipped from V and 9 bases from J, the junction kept 10 bases outside the gene matches. There are 16 residues in the CDR3. DNA for the CDR3: TGTGCCAGTAGTAAAAGAGGACTAGCGGGAAGTAGTGAGCAGTTCTTC. Protein sequence: CASSKRGLAGSSEQFF.

The chain employs TRBV5-1 and TRBJ2-7; weak D call: TRBD1 (6 bases). Germline loops: CDR1 SGHRS, CDR2 YFSETQ. V was clipped by 0 bases and J by 3 bases, with 10 bases between them. The CDR3 length is 14 residues. The CDR3 nucleotides are TGCGCCAGCAGCTTGGGACAGGCGAACTACGAGCAGTACTTC. Translating it yields CASSLGQANYEQYF.

A note on this clone: At one end, the junction sequence differs from germline, possibly due to a read error. This rearrangement joins TRBV11-2 to TRBJ2-1; 8 positions agree with TRBD2. Germline V gene data show CDR1 as SGHAT and CDR2 as FQNNGV. This CDR3 region has 12 residues. CDR3 sequence reads: CASSSTSGNILF. The CDR3, as DNA: TGTGCCAGCAGCTCCACTAGCGGCAATATTCTCTTC.

The chain employs TRBV6-6 and TRBJ2-3; D call uncertain. This CDR3 is built from 14 residues. V shed 3 bases and J shed 2 bases, with 9 bases lying between them. Germline V gene lookup returns CDR1 MNHNY and CDR2 SVGAGI (reference sequence). DNA of the CDR3: TGTGCCAGCAGTTATGTCTCCTACACAGATACGCAGTATTTT. Its translation is CASSYVSYTDTQYF.

The chain is built from TRBV18 and TRBJ1-4; 8 nucleotides agree with TRBD1. The CDR3 spans 13 residues. CDR1 and CDR2 (germline): KGHSH, LQKENI. V was clipped by 6 bases and J by 9 bases; unmatched bases: 6. As DNA, the CDR3 is TGTGCCAGCTCGGACAGGGTCACTAAAAAACTGTTTTTT. Amino acids: CASSDRVTKKLFF.

V gene TRBV28 combines with J gene TRBJ2-1; 7 nucleotides align to TRBD1. Trimming at V came to 3 bases and at J to 5 bases, leaving 10 bases not matched to a gene. The CDR3 length is 16 residues. From germline, CDR1 is MDHEN and CDR2 SYDVKM. CDR3 loop: CASSFSSRGSHNEQFF. The CDR3 DNA follows: TGTGCCAGCAGTTTTTCATCCAGGGGGTCCCACAATGAGCAGTTCTTC.